The rows below give T cell receptor beta chains drawn from one sample of a study of OX40 agonist ivuxolimab in advanced cancers. Assay used: immunoSEQ multiplex PCR; TCRdb lists only in-frame clones, some missing. This sample yields about 61,000 clones, of which approximately 90% are seen a single time; about 2% belongs to the top ten. Sequencing used CD4+ or CD8+ T cells sorted from blood, obtained in a trial of the OX40 agonist ivuxolimab. These receptors were taken from an adult with an advanced solid tumor such as melanoma, head and neck, liver or kidney cancer. The conserved cysteine and the conserved F or W are not part of the CDR3 here. Fields, in order: V gene, J gene, clone size, CDR3 protein. Expanded clones get a size class; other rows say once, few or many, or leave the size out.

V gene: TRBV18; J gene: TRBJ2-7; clone size: -; CDR3 protein: ASSITGTGGFVYEQY
V gene: TRBV10-3; J gene: TRBJ2-3; clone size: once; CDR3 protein: AISDLGRTGTDTQY
V gene: TRBV4-1; J gene: TRBJ2-1; clone size: -; CDR3 protein: ASSQGNGVSYNEQF
V gene: TRBV6-5; J gene: TRBJ1-5; clone size: -; CDR3 protein: ASSIVGNQPQH
V gene: TRBV2; J gene: TRBJ2-2; clone size: -; CDR3 protein: ASRDGQFTGELF
V gene: TRBV9; J gene: TRBJ1-6; clone size: -; CDR3 protein: ASSPLGGGSSYNSPLH
V gene: TRBV7-9; J gene: TRBJ1-1; clone size: -; CDR3 protein: ASSSGGGDTEAF
V gene: TRBV4-3; J gene: TRBJ2-4; clone size: few; CDR3 protein: ASSQDGGLNIQY
V gene: TRBV18; J gene: TRBJ1-1; clone size: -; CDR3 protein: ASSPGLNTEAF
V gene: TRBV7-2; J gene: TRBJ1-2; clone size: -; CDR3 protein: ASRADLSSRGYT
V gene: TRBV9; J gene: TRBJ2-7; clone size: once; CDR3 protein: ASSPRRGAGGPSTSYEQY
V gene: TRBV7-3; J gene: TRBJ2-3; clone size: -; CDR3 protein: ASSPGAITDTQY
V gene: TRBV5-1; J gene: TRBJ1-1; clone size: -; CDR3 protein: ASSSGQGRNTEAF
V gene: TRBV5-1; J gene: TRBJ2-6; clone size: -; CDR3 protein: ASSLAQGSGANVLT
V gene: TRBV29-1; J gene: TRBJ1-1; clone size: -; CDR3 protein: SVDRSNTEAF
V gene: TRBV7-2; J gene: TRBJ1-5; clone size: once; CDR3 protein: ASSLDRGNQQPQH
V gene: TRBV15; J gene: TRBJ1-6; clone size: few; CDR3 protein: ATSRVSGSESLH
V gene: TRBV27; J gene: TRBJ1-1; clone size: -; CDR3 protein: ASSRGTEAF
V gene: TRBV7-8; J gene: TRBJ2-7; clone size: -; CDR3 protein: ASSSTPDAYEQY
V gene: TRBV7-2; J gene: TRBJ1-1; clone size: -; CDR3 protein: ASGGGNTEAF
V gene: TRBV28; J gene: TRBJ2-7; clone size: once; CDR3 protein: ATRRGGVYEQY
V gene: TRBV6-1; J gene: TRBJ1-1; clone size: -; CDR3 protein: ASSPGTTVLTEAF
V gene: TRBV7-9; J gene: TRBJ2-3; clone size: -; CDR3 protein: ASSLASFGGDTQY
V gene: TRBV30; J gene: TRBJ1-2; clone size: -; CDR3 protein: AWSKQVFLSGYT
V gene: TRBV29-1; J gene: TRBJ2-6; clone size: -; CDR3 protein: SVEEGTGGAGANVLT
V gene: TRBV19; J gene: TRBJ1-1; clone size: -; CDR3 protein: ASRLPGLLNTEAF
V gene: TRBV28; J gene: TRBJ2-4; clone size: -; CDR3 protein: ASQTAPRMSLYLAKNIQY
V gene: TRBV6-1; J gene: TRBJ1-5; clone size: -; CDR3 protein: ASSFTGVHQPQH
V gene: TRBV6-1; J gene: TRBJ1-1; clone size: -; CDR3 protein: ASSEYRGDLNVEAF
V gene: TRBV6-5; J gene: TRBJ2-3; clone size: -; CDR3 protein: ASSSILAGGTDTQY
V gene: TRBV19; J gene: TRBJ2-7; clone size: -; CDR3 protein: ASSDSDRGVFEQY
V gene: TRBV6-4; J gene: TRBJ1-2; clone size: -; CDR3 protein: ASSSPGGESSYYGYT
V gene: TRBV19; J gene: TRBJ1-1; clone size: -; CDR3 protein: ASSIVGSGAF
V gene: TRBV6-5; J gene: TRBJ1-1; clone size: once; CDR3 protein: ASSRTVNTEAF
V gene: TRBV28; J gene: TRBJ2-5; clone size: once; CDR3 protein: ASSRPTGGGTQY
V gene: TRBV5-6; J gene: TRBJ1-2; clone size: once; CDR3 protein: ASRYRDRGIYGYT
V gene: TRBV5-1; J gene: TRBJ1-1; clone size: -; CDR3 protein: ASSAKVGVGTEAF
V gene: TRBV5-8; J gene: TRBJ2-3; clone size: -; CDR3 protein: ASSTTDTQY
V gene: TRBV28; J gene: TRBJ1-2; clone size: once; CDR3 protein: ASSLSPSRPNDGYT
V gene: TRBV29-1; J gene: TRBJ2-4; clone size: once; CDR3 protein: SVQLDMGNIQY
V gene: TRBV18; J gene: TRBJ1-1; clone size: -; CDR3 protein: ASSTGQNTEAF
V gene: TRBV6-5; J gene: TRBJ2-7; clone size: -; CDR3 protein: ASSYTGTGNEQY
V gene: TRBV5-1; J gene: TRBJ2-3; clone size: -; CDR3 protein: ASSRKTGGSVNTDTQY
V gene: TRBV27; J gene: TRBJ1-6; clone size: -; CDR3 protein: ASSLRPGQGNSPLH
V gene: TRBV19; J gene: TRBJ2-5; clone size: -; CDR3 protein: ASSSPRTGGIGETQY